The rows below give T cell receptor beta chains drawn from one sample of a study of blood T cell repertoires in COVID-19. Produced via immunoSEQ multiplex PCR; TCRdb's table is partial and in-frame only. The table lists a few hundred thousand clones, 86% of them singletons. Sample: peripheral blood. The origin of the receptors is a woman aged 50 to 65 with acute or convalescent COVID-19. Each CDR3 is given with its conserved first and last residue. The D gene is left open where the match is weak. Clone size is given for some rows only: seen once, a few or many times, or a class if the clone is expanded.

v_gene,d_gene,j_gene,abundance,CDR3aa,CDR3nt
TRBV18,TRBD1,TRBJ1-3,few,CASSPLQTRRTGPGNTIYF,TGTGCCAGCTCACCACTACAAACACGCCGGACAGGGCCTGGAAACACCATATATTTT
TRBV6-5,-,TRBJ1-4,once,CASSPSGEKLFF,TGTGCCAGCAGTCCCTCGGGGGAAAAACTGTTTTTT
TRBV24-1,TRBD2,TRBJ2-3,-,CATSDPGEGRTDTQYF,TGTGCCACCAGTGATCCGGGGGAGGGCCGGACAGATACGCAGTATTTT
TRBV4-2,-,TRBJ2-6,-,CASSQGEGGSGANVLTF,TGTGCCAGCAGCCAAGGAGAGGGTGGTTCAGGGGCCAACGTCCTGACTTTC
TRBV7-6,TRBD2,TRBJ2-3,once,CASSRTSGWSTDTQYF,TGTGCCAGCAGTCGGACTAGCGGGTGGAGCACAGATACGCAGTATTTT
TRBV6-6,-,TRBJ2-2,-,CASSYSPSGELFF,TGTGCCAGCAGTTACTCCCCCTCCGGGGAGCTGTTTTTT
TRBV11-2,-,TRBJ1-6,-,CASSLDGRGNSPLHF,TGTGCCAGCAGCTTAGATGGGCGGGGAAATTCACCCCTCCACTTT
TRBV5-1,-,TRBJ1-2,-,CASSLAGSGVYGYTF,TGCGCCAGCAGCTTGGCCGGTTCAGGGGTCTATGGCTACACCTTC
TRBV28,TRBD2,TRBJ2-1,-,CASSYPLAGVSYNEQFF,TGTGCCAGCAGTTACCCCTTGGCGGGAGTATCCTACAATGAGCAGTTCTTC
TRBV2,-,TRBJ1-1,-,CASSGQTNTEAFF,TGTGCCAGCAGCGGACAGACGAACACTGAAGCTTTCTTT
TRBV19,TRBD1,TRBJ1-1,once,CASSKGQVQLEAFF,TGTGCCAGTAGTAAGGGACAGGTACAACTTGAAGCTTTCTTT
TRBV19,TRBD1,TRBJ2-7,-,CASAFGQGLYEQYF,TGTGCCAGCGCATTCGGACAGGGCCTCTACGAGCAGTACTTC
TRBV28,-,TRBJ2-1,-,CASTLGVRNEQFF,TGTGCCAGCACCCTAGGGGTAAGGAACGAGCAGTTCTTC
TRBV9,TRBD1,TRBJ1-1,few,CASSADRDTEAFF,TGTGCCAGCAGCGCGGACAGGGACACTGAAGCTTTCTTT
TRBV12-3/TRBV12-4,-,TRBJ1-5,-,CASSFGVQPQHF,TGTGCCAGCAGTTTCGGGGTTCAGCCCCAGCATTTT
TRBV7-3,TRBD2,TRBJ2-1,-,CASSSDITGLAGGPFYNEQFF,TGTGCCAGCAGCTCAGACATCACGGGACTAGCGGGAGGGCCATTTTACAATGAGCAGTTCTTC
TRBV7-9,TRBD2,TRBJ2-7,-,CASLPRMAGGTYEQYF,TGTGCCAGCCTGCCCCGGATGGCGGGAGGGACCTACGAGCAGTACTTC
TRBV20-1,TRBD1,TRBJ2-5,-,CSASRDRGETQYF,TGCAGTGCTAGTAGGGACAGGGGAGAGACCCAGTACTTC
TRBV15,-,TRBJ1-2,-,CATSRGDTHGYTF,TGTGCCACCAGCAGAGGGGACACCCATGGCTACACCTTC
TRBV28,-,TRBJ1-6,-,CASSLPGRPLHF,TGTGCCAGCAGTCTTCCGGGGAGACCCCTCCACTTT
TRBV18,TRBD1,TRBJ1-3,-,CASSQTGGTENTIYF,TGTGCCAGCTCTCAAACAGGGGGCACTGAAAACACCATATATTTT
TRBV18,TRBD1,TRBJ2-2,-,CASSPRQGTGELFF,TGTGCCAGCTCACCCCGACAGGGAACCGGGGAGCTGTTTTTT
TRBV18,-,TRBJ2-2,-,CASSPPSGRNTGELFF,TGTGCCAGCTCACCACCATCCGGGAGGAACACCGGGGAGCTGTTTTTT
TRBV19,TRBD1,TRBJ1-2,-,CASSSRDRQPPLTYGYTF,TGTGCCAGTAGCAGCCGGGACAGACAACCACCGCTAACCTATGGCTACACCTTC
TRBV7-9,-,TRBJ2-1,-,CASSLRGRLGLDGQFF,TGTGCCAGCAGCTTAAGGGGTAGGTTAGGCCTTGACGGGCAGTTCTTC
TRBV7-3,-,TRBJ2-1,few,CASSYDRYNEQFF,TGTGCCAGCAGCTACGACAGATACAATGAGCAGTTCTTC
TRBV10-3,TRBD2,TRBJ2-5,few,CAISEGLAGEGTQYF,TGTGCCATCAGTGAGGGACTAGCGGGAGAGGGGACCCAGTACTTC
TRBV4-2,-,TRBJ2-5,-,CASSQGSTGQETQYF,TGTGCCAGCAGCCAAGGTTCGACAGGCCAAGAGACCCAGTACTTC
TRBV20-1,-,TRBJ1-1,-,CSASDNRDLNTEAFF,TGCAGTGCTAGTGATAACCGGGACTTGAACACTGAAGCTTTCTTT
TRBV4-3,-,TRBJ2-1,-,CASSQDPAGPYNEQFF,TGCGCCAGCAGCCAAGATCCCGCGGGACCCTACAATGAGCAGTTCTTC
TRBV19,-,TRBJ1-2,-,CASTGTNYGYTF,TGTGCCAGTACCGGGACTAACTATGGCTACACCTTC
TRBV24-1,-,TRBJ1-2,-,CATSDFWGQGTGGGYTF,TGTGCCACCAGTGATTTTTGGGGACAAGGGACCGGTGGTGGCTACACCTTC
TRBV5-8,-,TRBJ2-1,once,CASSLGLATFQFF,TGTGCCAGCAGCTTAGGGCTAGCGACTTTTCAGTTCTTC
TRBV3-1/TRBV3-2,TRBD1,TRBJ1-2,-,CASSRLDWDRTNYGYTF,TGTGCCAGCAGCCGCCTCGACTGGGACAGGACTAACTATGGCTACACCTTC
TRBV5-4,TRBD2,TRBJ2-5,-,CASSFPGTSGRRQETQYF,TGTGCCAGCAGCTTCCCCGGGACTAGCGGGAGGCGACAAGAGACCCAGTACTTC
TRBV5-1,-,TRBJ1-4,-,CASSPPGGEGEKLFF,TGCGCCAGCAGCCCTCCGGGAGGGGAGGGAGAAAAACTGTTTTTT
TRBV19,-,TRBJ1-5,-,CASSILGGSYNQPQHF,TGTGCCAGTAGTATACTAGGCGGGAGCTACAATCAGCCCCAGCATTTT
TRBV4-1,TRBD2,TRBJ2-3,-,CASSQARTSGADTQYF,TGCGCCAGCAGCCAAGCCCGGACTAGCGGGGCAGATACGCAGTATTTT
TRBV28,TRBD2,TRBJ2-7,once,CASSLPGLGFDEQYF,TGTGCCAGCAGTTTACCGGGACTAGGGTTCGACGAGCAGTACTTC
TRBV20-1,TRBD2,TRBJ2-1,once,CSASRLAGSVSSYNEQFF,TGCAGTGCTAGTCGACTAGCGGGGTCGGTTAGCTCCTACAATGAGCAGTTCTTC
TRBV4-1,-,TRBJ2-5,-,CASSPDSLNQETQYF,TGCGCCAGCAGCCCGGACAGTCTTAACCAAGAGACCCAGTACTTC
TRBV19,TRBD1,TRBJ2-5,-,CASSLQGVQETQYF,TGTGCCAGTAGTTTACAGGGGGTACAAGAGACCCAGTACTTC
TRBV7-7,-,TRBJ2-3,-,CASSLAPANTQYF,TGTGCCAGCAGCTTAGCGCCCGCTAATACGCAGTATTTT
TRBV28,-,TRBJ2-7,once,CASSPPGQAAYEQYF,TGTGCCAGCAGCCCACCCGGTCAGGCAGCCTACGAGCAGTACTTC
TRBV19,TRBD1,TRBJ1-5,few,CASSQDRGISNQPQHF,TGTGCCAGTAGTCAGGACAGGGGTATTAGCAATCAGCCCCAGCATTTT
TRBV10-3,TRBD1,TRBJ2-1,-,CAITDRDLQFF,TGTGCCATCACCGACAGGGACCTACAGTTCTTC
TRBV19,TRBD1,TRBJ1-1,-,CASSTPGGSDTEAFF,TGTGCCAGTAGTACACCAGGGGGCTCTGACACTGAAGCTTTCTTT
TRBV28,-,TRBJ1-5,-,CASRQAMGGQPQHF,TGTGCCAGCAGGCAAGCTATGGGAGGTCAGCCCCAGCATTTT
TRBV29-1,TRBD2,TRBJ2-5,few,CSVALAVQETQYF,TGCAGCGTTGCACTAGCGGTCCAAGAGACCCAGTACTTC